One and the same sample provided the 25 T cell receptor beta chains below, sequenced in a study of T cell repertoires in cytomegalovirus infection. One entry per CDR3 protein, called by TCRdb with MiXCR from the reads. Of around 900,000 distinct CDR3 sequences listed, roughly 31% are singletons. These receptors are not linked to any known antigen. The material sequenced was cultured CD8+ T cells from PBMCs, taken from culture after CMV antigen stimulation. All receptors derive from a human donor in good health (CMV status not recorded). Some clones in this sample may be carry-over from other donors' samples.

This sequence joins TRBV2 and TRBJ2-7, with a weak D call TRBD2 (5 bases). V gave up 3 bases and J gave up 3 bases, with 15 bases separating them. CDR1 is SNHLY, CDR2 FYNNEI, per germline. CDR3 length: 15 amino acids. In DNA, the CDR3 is TGTGCCAGCAGTGAGGTTCGGGATCTTCACTACGAGCAGTACTTC. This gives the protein CASSEVRDLHYEQYF.

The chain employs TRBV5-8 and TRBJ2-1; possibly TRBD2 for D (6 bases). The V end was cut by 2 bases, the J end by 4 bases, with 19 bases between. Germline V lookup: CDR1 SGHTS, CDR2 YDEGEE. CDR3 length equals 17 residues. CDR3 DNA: TGTGCCAGCAGCTTTTTCCTTGGAACGGGGGAGTACAATGAGCAGTTCTTC. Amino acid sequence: CASSFFLGTGEYNEQFF.

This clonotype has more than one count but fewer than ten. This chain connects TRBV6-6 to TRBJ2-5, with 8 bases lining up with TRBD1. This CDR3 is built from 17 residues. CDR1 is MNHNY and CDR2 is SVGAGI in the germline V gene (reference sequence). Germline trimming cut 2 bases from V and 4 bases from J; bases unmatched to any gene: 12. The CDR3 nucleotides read TGTGCCAGCAGTTACCCGGGGACAGGCCGGGCCTTAGAGACCCAGTACTTC. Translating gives CASSYPGTGRALETQYF.

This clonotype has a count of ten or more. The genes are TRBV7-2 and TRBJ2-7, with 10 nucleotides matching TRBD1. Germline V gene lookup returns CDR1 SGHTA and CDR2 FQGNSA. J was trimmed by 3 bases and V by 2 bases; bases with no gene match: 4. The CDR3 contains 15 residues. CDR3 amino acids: CASSLLWTGGYEQYF. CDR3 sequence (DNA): TGTGCCAGCAGCTTACTATGGACAGGGGGCTACGAGCAGTACTTC.

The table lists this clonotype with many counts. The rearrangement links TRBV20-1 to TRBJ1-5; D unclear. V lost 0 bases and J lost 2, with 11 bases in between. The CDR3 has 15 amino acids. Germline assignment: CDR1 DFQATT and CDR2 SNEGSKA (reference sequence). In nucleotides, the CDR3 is TGCAGTGCTAGAGATTGGGCGGGCGGCAATCAGCCCCAGCATTTT. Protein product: CSARDWAGGNQPQHF.

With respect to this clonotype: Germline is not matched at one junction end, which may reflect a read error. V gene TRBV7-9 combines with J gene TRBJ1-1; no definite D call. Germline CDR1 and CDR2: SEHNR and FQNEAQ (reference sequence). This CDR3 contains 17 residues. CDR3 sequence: CANSPWGINPGNTEAFF. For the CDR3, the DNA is TGTGCCAACAGCCCCTGGGGAATTAACCCTGGCAACACTGAAGCTTTCTTT. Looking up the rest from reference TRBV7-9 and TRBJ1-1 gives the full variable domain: DTGVSQNPRHKITKRGQNVTFRCDPISEHNRLYWYRQTLGQGPEFLTYFQNEAQLEKSRLLSDRFSAERPKGSFSTLEIQRTEQGDSAMYLCANSPWGINPGNTEAFFGQGTRLTVV.

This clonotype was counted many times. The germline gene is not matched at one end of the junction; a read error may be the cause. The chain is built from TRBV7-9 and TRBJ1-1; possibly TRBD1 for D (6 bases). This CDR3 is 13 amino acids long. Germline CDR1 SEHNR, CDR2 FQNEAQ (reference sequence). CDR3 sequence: CASSLGTSTEAFF. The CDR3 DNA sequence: TGTGCCAGCAGTTTAGGGACATCGACTGAAGCTTTCTTT. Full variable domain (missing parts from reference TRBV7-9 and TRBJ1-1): DTGVSQNPRHKITKRGQNVTFRCDPISEHNRLYWYRQTLGQGPEFLTYFQNEAQLEKSRLLSDRFSAERPKGSFSTLEIQRTEQGDSAMYLCASSLGTSTEAFFGQGTRLTVV.

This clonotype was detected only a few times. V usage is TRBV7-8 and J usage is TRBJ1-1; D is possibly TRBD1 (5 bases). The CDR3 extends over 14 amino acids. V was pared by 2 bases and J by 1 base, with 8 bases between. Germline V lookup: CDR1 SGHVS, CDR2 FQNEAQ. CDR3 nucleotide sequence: TGTGCCAGCAGCTTAAAGGGGCAGAACACTGAAGCTTTCTTT. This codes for CASSLKGQNTEAFF.

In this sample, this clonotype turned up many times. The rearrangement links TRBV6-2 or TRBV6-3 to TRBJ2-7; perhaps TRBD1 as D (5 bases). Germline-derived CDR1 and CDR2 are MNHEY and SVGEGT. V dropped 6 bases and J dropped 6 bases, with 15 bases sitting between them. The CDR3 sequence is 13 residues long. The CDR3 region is CASSRQTEREQYV. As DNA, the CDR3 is TGTGCCAGCAGCCGACAGACAGAGCGCGAGCAGTACGTC.

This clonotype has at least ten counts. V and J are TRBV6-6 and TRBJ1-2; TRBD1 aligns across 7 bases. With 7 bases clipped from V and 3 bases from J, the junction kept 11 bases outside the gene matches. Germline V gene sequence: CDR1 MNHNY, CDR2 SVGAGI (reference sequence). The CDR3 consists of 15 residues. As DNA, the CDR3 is TGTGCCAGCACCGACACAGGGGTCAGGTACTATGGCTACACCTTC. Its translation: CASTDTGVRYYGYTF.

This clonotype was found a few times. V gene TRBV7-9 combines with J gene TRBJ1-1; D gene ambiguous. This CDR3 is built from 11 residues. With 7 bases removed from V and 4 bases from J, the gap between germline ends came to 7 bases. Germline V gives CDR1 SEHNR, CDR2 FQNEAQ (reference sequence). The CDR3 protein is CASTVPTEAFF. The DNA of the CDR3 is TGTGCCAGCACCGTGCCCACTGAAGCTTTCTTT. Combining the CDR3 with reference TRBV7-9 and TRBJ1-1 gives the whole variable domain DTGVSQNPRHKITKRGQNVTFRCDPISEHNRLYWYRQTLGQGPEFLTYFQNEAQLEKSRLLSDRFSAERPKGSFSTLEIQRTEQGDSAMYLCASTVPTEAFFGQGTRLTVV.

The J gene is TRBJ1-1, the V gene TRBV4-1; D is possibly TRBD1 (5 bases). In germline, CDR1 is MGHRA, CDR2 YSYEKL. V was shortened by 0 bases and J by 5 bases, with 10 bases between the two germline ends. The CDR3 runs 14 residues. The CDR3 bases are TGCGCCAGCAGCCAAGACGGGGGAGAGACTGAAGCTTTCTTT. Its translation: CASSQDGGETEAFF.

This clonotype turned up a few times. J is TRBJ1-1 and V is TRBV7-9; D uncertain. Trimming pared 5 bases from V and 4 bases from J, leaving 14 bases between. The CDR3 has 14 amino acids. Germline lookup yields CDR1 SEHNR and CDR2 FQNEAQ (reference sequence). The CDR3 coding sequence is TGTGCCAGCAGCCCGGTAGGCAGGACCACTGAAGCTTTCTTT. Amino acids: CASSPVGRTTEAFF.

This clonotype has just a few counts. In DNA, the CDR3 is TGTGCCAGCAACAACGGGGGGGGCTCCGGAAACACCATATATTTT. Residues: CASNNGGGSGNTIYF. This chain joins TRBV6-5 and TRBJ1-3; the D gene is possibly TRBD1 (6 bases). Germline CDR1 reads MNHEY; CDR2 reads SVGAGI. The CDR3 is 15 residues long. Deletions cut 7 bases from V and 4 bases from J, with 17 bases between.

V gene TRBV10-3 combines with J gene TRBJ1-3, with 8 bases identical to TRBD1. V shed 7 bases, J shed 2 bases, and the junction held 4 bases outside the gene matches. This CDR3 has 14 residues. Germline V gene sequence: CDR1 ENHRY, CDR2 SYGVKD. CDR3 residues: CAIMDREAGNTIYF. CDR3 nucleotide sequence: TGTGCCATCATGGACAGGGAGGCTGGAAACACCATATATTTT.

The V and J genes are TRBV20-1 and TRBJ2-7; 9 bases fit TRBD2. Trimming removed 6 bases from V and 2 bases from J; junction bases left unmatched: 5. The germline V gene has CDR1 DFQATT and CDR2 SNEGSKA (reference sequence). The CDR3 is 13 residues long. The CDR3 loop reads CSAGKRGAYEQYF. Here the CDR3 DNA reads TGCAGTGCGGGGAAGCGGGGGGCCTACGAGCAGTACTTC.

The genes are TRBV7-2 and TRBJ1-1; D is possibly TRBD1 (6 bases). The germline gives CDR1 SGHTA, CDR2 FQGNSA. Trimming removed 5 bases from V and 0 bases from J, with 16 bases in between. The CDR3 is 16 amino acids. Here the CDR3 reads CASSPTGWGLNTEAFF. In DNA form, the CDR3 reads TGTGCCAGCAGCCCTACAGGGTGGGGATTGAACACTGAAGCTTTCTTT.

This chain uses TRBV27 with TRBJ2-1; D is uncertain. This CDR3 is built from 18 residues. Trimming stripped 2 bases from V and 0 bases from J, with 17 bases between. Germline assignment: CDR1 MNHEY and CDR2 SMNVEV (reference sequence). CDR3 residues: CASSLPISRMSSYNEQFF. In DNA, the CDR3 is TGTGCCAGCAGTTTACCAATTAGCCGGATGAGCTCCTACAATGAGCAGTTCTTC.

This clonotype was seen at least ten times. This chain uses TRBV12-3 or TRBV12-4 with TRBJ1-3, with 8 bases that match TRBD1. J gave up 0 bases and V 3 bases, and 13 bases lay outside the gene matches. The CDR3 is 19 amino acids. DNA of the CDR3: TGTGCCAGCAGTTTCTGGACAGGGTCGGTTTTTAGCTCTGGAAACACCATATATTTT. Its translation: CASSFWTGSVFSSGNTIYF.

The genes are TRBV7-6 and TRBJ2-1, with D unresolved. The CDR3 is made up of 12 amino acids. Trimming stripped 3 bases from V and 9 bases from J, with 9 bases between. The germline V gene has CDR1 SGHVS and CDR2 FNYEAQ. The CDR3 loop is CASSFLEAEQFF. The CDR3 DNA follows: TGTGCCAGCAGCTTCTTGGAAGCTGAGCAGTTCTTC.

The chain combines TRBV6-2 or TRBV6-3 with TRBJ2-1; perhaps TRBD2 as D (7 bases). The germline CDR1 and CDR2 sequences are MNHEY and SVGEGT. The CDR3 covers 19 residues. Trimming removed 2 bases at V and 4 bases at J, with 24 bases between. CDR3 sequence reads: CASSYPPGFIRGAYNEQFF. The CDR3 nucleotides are TGTGCCAGCAGTTACCCCCCGGGGTTCATCCGGGGGGCATACAATGAGCAGTTCTTC.

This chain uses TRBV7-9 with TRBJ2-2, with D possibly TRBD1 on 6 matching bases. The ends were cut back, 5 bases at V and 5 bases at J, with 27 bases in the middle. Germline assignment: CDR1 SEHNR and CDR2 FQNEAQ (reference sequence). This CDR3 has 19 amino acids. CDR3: CASSISDGTGRLRTGELFF. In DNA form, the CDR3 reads TGTGCCAGCAGCATATCGGACGGAACAGGGCGGCTTAGGACCGGGGAGCTGTTTTTT.

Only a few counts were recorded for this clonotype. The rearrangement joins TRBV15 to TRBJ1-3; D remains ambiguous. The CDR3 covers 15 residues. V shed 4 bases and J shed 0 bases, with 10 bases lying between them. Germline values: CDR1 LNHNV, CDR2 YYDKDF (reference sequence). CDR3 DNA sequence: TGTGCCACCAGCACTCGACCGAGCTCTGGAAACACCATATATTTT. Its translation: CATSTRPSSGNTIYF.

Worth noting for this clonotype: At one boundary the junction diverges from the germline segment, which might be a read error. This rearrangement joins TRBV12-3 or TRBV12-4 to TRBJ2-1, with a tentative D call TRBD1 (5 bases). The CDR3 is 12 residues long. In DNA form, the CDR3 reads TGTGCCAGCAGTCCTGGGGCCAATGATCAGTTCTTC. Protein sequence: CASSPGANDQFF.

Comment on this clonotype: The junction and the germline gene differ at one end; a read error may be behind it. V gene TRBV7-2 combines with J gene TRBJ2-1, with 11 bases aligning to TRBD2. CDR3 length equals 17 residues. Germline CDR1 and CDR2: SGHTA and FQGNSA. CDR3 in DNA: TGTGCCAACAGCTTAAAGACTAGCGGGGCAAGGTTAAATGAGCAGTTCTTC. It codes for CANSLKTSGARLNEQFF.